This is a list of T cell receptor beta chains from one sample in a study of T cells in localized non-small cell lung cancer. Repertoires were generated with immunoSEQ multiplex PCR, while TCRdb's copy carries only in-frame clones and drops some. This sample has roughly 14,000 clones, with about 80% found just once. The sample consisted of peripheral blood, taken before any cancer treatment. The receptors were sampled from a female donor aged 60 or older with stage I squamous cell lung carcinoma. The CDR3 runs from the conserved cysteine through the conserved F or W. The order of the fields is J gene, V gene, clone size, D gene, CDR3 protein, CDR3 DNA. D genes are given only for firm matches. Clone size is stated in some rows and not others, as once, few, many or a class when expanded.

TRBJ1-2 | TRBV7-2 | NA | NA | CASSLYGDRGYTF | TGTGCCAGCAGCTTATACGGGGATAGGGGCTACACCTTC
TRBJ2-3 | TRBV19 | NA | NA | CASSATPSRDTQYF | TGTGCCAGCTCTGCGACACCCTCTAGAGATACGCAGTATTTT
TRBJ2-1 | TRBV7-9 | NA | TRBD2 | CASSLPRLAGGSHNEQFF | TGTGCCAGCAGCTTACCCCGACTAGCGGGGGGGTCCCACAATGAGCAGTTCTTC
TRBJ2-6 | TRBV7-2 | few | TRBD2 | CASSPGGAGANVLTF | TGTGCCAGCAGTCCCGGGGGGGCTGGGGCCAACGTCCTGACTTTC
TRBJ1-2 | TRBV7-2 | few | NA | CASSLDPTLSYTF | TGTGCCAGCAGCCTCGACCCGACATTGAGCTACACCTTC
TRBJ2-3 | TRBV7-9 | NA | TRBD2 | CASSRGTSVRTDTQYF | TGTGCCAGCAGCAGAGGGACTAGCGTTAGGACAGATACGCAGTATTTT
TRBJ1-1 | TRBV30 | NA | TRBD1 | CAWRRPGQPNTEAFF | TGTGCCTGGAGGCGCCCGGGACAGCCGAACACTGAAGCTTTCTTT
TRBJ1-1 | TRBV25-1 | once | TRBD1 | CASSEPGGMNTEAFF | TGTGCCAGCAGTGAACCAGGGGGAATGAACACTGAAGCTTTCTTT
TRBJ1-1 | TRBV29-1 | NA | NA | CSVGNTEAFF | TGCAGCGTTGGGAACACTGAAGCTTTCTTT
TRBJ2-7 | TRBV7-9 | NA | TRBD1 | CASSLDRASAEQYF | TGTGCCAGCAGTCTCGACAGGGCTTCGGCCGAGCAGTACTTC
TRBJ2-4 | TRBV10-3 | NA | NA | CAISESRAKNIQYF | TGTGCCATCAGTGAGTCGCGGGCCAAAAACATTCAGTACTTC
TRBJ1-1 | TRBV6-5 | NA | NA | CASSYGSMNTEAFF | TGTGCCAGCAGTTATGGCAGCATGAACACTGAAGCTTTCTTT
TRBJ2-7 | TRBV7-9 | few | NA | CASSPRRNTGEQYF | TGTGCCAGCAGCCCACGACGGAATACGGGGGAGCAGTACTTC
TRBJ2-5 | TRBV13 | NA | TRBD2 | CASSYTGLAGGGTQYF | TGTGCCAGCAGCTACACTGGACTAGCGGGGGGTGGGACCCAGTACTTC
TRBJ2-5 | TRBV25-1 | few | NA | CASSVSPGEDQETQYF | TGTGCCAGCAGTGTTTCTCCGGGGGAGGACCAAGAGACCCAGTACTTC
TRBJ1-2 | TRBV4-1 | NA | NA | CASSPGRLGYGYTF | TGCGCCAGCAGCCCAGGGAGATTAGGCTATGGCTACACCTTC
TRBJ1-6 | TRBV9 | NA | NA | CASGRVGSPLHF | TGTGCCAGCGGCAGGGTAGGATCACCCCTCCACTTT
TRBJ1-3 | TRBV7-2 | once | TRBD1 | CASSPPGQGGSGNTIYF | TGTGCCAGCAGCCCACCGGGACAGGGTGGATCTGGAAACACCATATATTTT
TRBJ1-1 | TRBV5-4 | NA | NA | CASSIDGRGNTEAFF | TGTGCCAGCAGCATTGATGGACGGGGGAACACTGAAGCTTTCTTT
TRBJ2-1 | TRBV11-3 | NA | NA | CASSPGPYNEQFF | TGTGCCAGCAGCCCGGGACCTTACAATGAGCAGTTCTTC
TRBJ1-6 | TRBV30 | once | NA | CAWVGTNYSPLHF | TGTGCCTGGGTCGGGACGAACTATTCACCCCTCCACTTT
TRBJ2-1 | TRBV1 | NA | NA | CTSSQGLAGAPLEQFF | TGCACCAGCAGCCAAGGACTAGCGGGGGCCCCCCTAGAGCAGTTCTTC
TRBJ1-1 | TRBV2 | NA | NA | CASSRGVNTEAFF | TGTGCCAGCAGCCGGGGGGTAAATACTGAAGCTTTCTTT
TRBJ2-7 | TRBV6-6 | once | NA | CASSPDKHSYEQYF | TGTGCCAGCAGTCCGGACAAGCACTCCTACGAGCAGTACTTC
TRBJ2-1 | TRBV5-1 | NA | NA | CASREPGDYNEQFF | TGCGCCAGCAGGGAACCGGGAGACTACAATGAGCAGTTCTTC
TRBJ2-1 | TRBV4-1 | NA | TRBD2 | CASSGASGGSNEQFF | TGCGCCAGCAGCGGAGCTAGCGGGGGTAGCAATGAGCAGTTCTTC
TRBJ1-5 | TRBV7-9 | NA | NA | CASSLADGGNQPQHF | TGTGCCAGCAGCTTAGCGGACGGGGGCAATCAGCCCCAGCATTTT
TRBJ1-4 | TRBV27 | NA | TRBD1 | CASSLSWTGEKLFF | TGTGCCAGCAGTTTAAGTTGGACAGGCGAAAAACTGTTTTTT
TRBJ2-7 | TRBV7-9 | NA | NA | CASSLGGGSSYEQYF | TGTGCCAGCAGCTTAGGAGGGGGGAGCTCCTACGAGCAGTACTTC
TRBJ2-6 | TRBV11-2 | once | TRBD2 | CASSPLGGAFSSGANVLTF | TGTGCCAGCAGCCCCCTCGGGGGGGCGTTTAGCTCTGGGGCCAACGTCCTGACTTTC
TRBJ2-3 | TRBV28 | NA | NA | CASSFVEMAQYF | TGTGCCAGCAGTTTTGTCGAGATGGCGCAGTATTTT
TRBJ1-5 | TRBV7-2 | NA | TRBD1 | CASSHAGTVFQPQHF | TGTGCCAGCAGCCACGCCGGGACAGTATTCCAGCCCCAGCATTTT
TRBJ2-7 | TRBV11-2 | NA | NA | CASSLGGSYEQYF | TGTGCCAGCAGCTTAGGGGGCAGCTACGAGCAGTACTTC
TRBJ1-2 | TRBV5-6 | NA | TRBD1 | CASSLATGTYGYTF | TGTGCCAGCAGCTTGGCGACAGGGACCTATGGCTACACCTTC
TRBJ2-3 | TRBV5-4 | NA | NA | CASSFPQQTQYF | TGTGCCAGCAGCTTCCCGCAGCAGACGCAGTATTTT
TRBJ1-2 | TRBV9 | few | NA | CASSVEVGPNYGYTF | TGTGCCAGCAGCGTAGAGGTGGGACCTAACTATGGCTACACCTTC
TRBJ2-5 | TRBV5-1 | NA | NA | CASRSVGGRETQYF | TGCGCCAGCAGATCCGTCGGGGGAAGAGAGACCCAGTACTTC
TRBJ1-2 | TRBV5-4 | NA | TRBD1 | CASSFKRTGSYTF | TGTGCCAGCAGCTTCAAACGGACAGGTAGCTACACCTTC
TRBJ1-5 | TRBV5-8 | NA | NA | CASSFSGEPQHF | TGTGCCAGCAGCTTTTCCGGGGAGCCCCAGCATTTT
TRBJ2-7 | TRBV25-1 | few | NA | CASSPQARDSSYEQYF | TGTGCCAGCAGTCCTCAGGCCAGGGATAGCTCCTACGAGCAGTACTTC
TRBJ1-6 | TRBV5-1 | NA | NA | CASTSQGWGNNSPLHF | TGCGCCAGCACCTCTCAGGGTTGGGGGAATAATTCACCCCTCCACTTT
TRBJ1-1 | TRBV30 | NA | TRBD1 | CAWSPGQGTTEAFF | TGTGCCTGGTCACCCGGACAGGGAACCACTGAGGCTTTCTTT
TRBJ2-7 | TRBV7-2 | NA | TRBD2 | CASSFSGGTYEQYF | TGTGCCAGCAGCTTTAGCGGGGGGACCTACGAGCAGTACTTC
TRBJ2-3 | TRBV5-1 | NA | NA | CASGNRADTQYF | TGCGCCAGCGGCAACAGGGCAGATACGCAGTATTTT